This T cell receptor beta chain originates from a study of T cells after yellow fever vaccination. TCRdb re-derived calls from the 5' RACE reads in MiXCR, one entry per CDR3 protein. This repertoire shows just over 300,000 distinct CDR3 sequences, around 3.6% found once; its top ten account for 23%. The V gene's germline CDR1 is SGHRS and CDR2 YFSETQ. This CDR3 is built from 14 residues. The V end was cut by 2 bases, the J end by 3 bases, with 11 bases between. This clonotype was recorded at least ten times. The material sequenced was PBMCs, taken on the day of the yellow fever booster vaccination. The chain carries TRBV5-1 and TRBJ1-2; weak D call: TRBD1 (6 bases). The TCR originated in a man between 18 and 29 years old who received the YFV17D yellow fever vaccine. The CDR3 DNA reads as TGCGCCAGCAGCTTTCGGACAGTCGACTATGGCTACACCTTC. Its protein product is CASSFRTVDYGYTF.